The rows below give T cell receptor beta chains drawn from one sample of a study of identifying expanded T cells in peripheral blood. Produced via immunoSEQ multiplex PCR; TCRdb's table is partial and in-frame only. The table has tens of thousands of clones, roughly 89% seen once. The sample consisted of blood. The receptors come from a person aged 18 to 70 in good health. Both conserved end residues are part of each CDR3. The order of the fields is J gene, V gene, clone size, D gene, CDR3 protein, CDR3 DNA. D genes are given only for firm matches. Rows may omit the clone size; those that give it use once, few, many or a size class.

J: TRBJ2-3
V: TRBV6-5
size: -
D: -
CDR3: CASSYRLLADTQYF
DNA: TGTGCCAGCAGTTACCGACTCCTTGCAGATACGCAGTATTTT

J: TRBJ2-2
V: TRBV2
size: -
D: TRBD1
CDR3: CASSGTGWTNTGELFF
DNA: TGTGCCAGCAGTGGGACAGGGTGGACGAACACCGGGGAGCTGTTTTTT

J: TRBJ2-7
V: TRBV27
size: -
D: -
CDR3: CASSSYMGTEQYF
DNA: TGTGCCAGCAGTTCTTATATGGGGACCGAGCAGTACTTC

J: TRBJ2-3
V: TRBV7-9
size: -
D: -
CDR3: CASRPSGTDTQYF
DNA: TGTGCCAGCAGACCGAGCGGCACAGATACGCAGTATTTT

J: TRBJ1-1
V: TRBV2
size: -
D: -
CDR3: CASSGSGMPAVSTEAFF
DNA: TGTGCCAGCAGTGGGTCAGGGATGCCGGCGGTAAGCACTGAAGCTTTCTTT

J: TRBJ2-3
V: TRBV28
size: -
D: TRBD1
CDR3: CASRTAGGRGTDTQYF
DNA: TGTGCCAGCAGGACTGCAGGGGGAAGGGGCACAGATACGCAGTATTTT

J: TRBJ1-4
V: TRBV6-5
size: -
D: -
CDR3: CASGKGDGLPYFF
DNA: TGTGCCAGCGGCAAAGGCGATGGACTGCCCTACTTTTTT

J: TRBJ1-5
V: TRBV7-8
size: -
D: TRBD1
CDR3: CASSSPGGHQPQHF
DNA: TGTGCCAGCAGCTCCCCAGGGGGACATCAGCCCCAGCATTTT

J: TRBJ1-4
V: TRBV18
size: -
D: -
CDR3: CASSPTPAGGSEKLFF
DNA: TGTGCCAGCTCACCGACGCCGGCTGGGGGGAGTGAAAAACTGTTTTTT

J: TRBJ2-3
V: TRBV25-1
size: -
D: -
CDR3: CASSESPGSTDTQYF
DNA: TGTGCCAGCAGTGAATCTCCAGGGAGCACAGATACGCAGTATTTT

J: TRBJ2-3
V: TRBV4-2
size: -
D: -
CDR3: CASSQEPNRVPTTDTQYF
DNA: TGTGCCAGCAGCCAAGAACCCAACAGGGTTCCCACCACAGATACGCAGTATTTT

J: TRBJ2-2
V: TRBV15
size: -
D: -
CDR3: CATSPNGREVGELFF
DNA: TGTGCCACCAGCCCCAACGGCAGGGAGGTCGGGGAGCTGTTTTTT

J: TRBJ2-2
V: TRBV7-7
size: -
D: TRBD2
CDR3: CASRTSGSTGELFF
DNA: TGTGCTAGCAGAACTAGCGGGAGTACCGGGGAGCTGTTTTTT

J: TRBJ2-5
V: TRBV18
size: -
D: -
CDR3: CASSRNSDSQETQYF
DNA: TGTGCCAGCTCACGGAACAGCGATAGCCAAGAGACCCAGTACTTC

J: TRBJ2-1
V: TRBV19
size: -
D: TRBD1
CDR3: CASSPRDRDQPFF
DNA: TGTGCCAGTAGTCCCCGGGACAGAGACCAGCCGTTCTTC

J: TRBJ2-3
V: TRBV11-3
size: -
D: TRBD1
CDR3: CASSFGWEGGGLTDTQYF
DNA: TGTGCCAGCAGCTTTGGCTGGGAAGGGGGCGGACTCACAGATACGCAGTATTTT

J: TRBJ2-2
V: TRBV27
size: -
D: TRBD1
CDR3: CASRWDRVPGELFF
DNA: TGTGCCAGCAGGTGGGACAGGGTACCCGGGGAGCTGTTTTTT

J: TRBJ1-5
V: TRBV5-5
size: -
D: -
CDR3: CASSLQSNQPQHF
DNA: TGTGCCAGCAGCTTACAAAGCAATCAGCCCCAGCATTTT

J: TRBJ2-3
V: TRBV11-1
size: -
D: -
CDR3: CASSLYGTPLFTDTQYF
DNA: TGTGCCAGCAGCTTATACGGTACCCCGCTATTCACAGATACGCAGTATTTT

J: TRBJ1-5
V: TRBV7-2
size: -
D: -
CDR3: CASSLVSGSNQPQHF
DNA: TGTGCCAGCAGCTTAGTATCAGGGAGCAATCAGCCCCAGCATTTT

J: TRBJ2-1
V: TRBV28
size: -
D: -
CDR3: CASRPEYNEQFF
DNA: TGTGCCAGCAGGCCGGAGTACAATGAGCAGTTCTTC

J: TRBJ1-1
V: TRBV10-3
size: -
D: -
CDR3: CAISSAGANTEAFF
DNA: TGTGCCATCAGTTCGGCAGGGGCGAACACTGAAGCTTTCTTT

J: TRBJ2-3
V: TRBV9
size: -
D: TRBD1
CDR3: CASSEDRGLRDTQYF
DNA: TGTGCCAGCAGCGAGGACAGGGGGCTGAGAGATACGCAGTATTTT

J: TRBJ2-7
V: TRBV27
size: -
D: -
CDR3: CASSWRGLAYEQYF
DNA: TGTGCCAGCAGTTGGCGGGGTCTAGCCTACGAGCAGTACTTC

J: TRBJ2-2
V: TRBV28
size: -
D: TRBD2
CDR3: CASSSSGNTGELFF
DNA: TGTGCCAGCAGCTCTAGCGGGAACACCGGGGAGCTGTTTTTT

J: TRBJ2-4
V: TRBV7-2
size: -
D: -
CDR3: CASSPTRAKNIQYF
DNA: TGTGCCAGCAGCCCCACCCGGGCCAAAAACATTCAGTACTTC

J: TRBJ2-1
V: TRBV11-2
size: -
D: TRBD2
CDR3: CASSPGLAGNNEQFF
DNA: TGTGCCAGCAGCCCTGGGCTAGCGGGAAATAATGAGCAGTTCTTC

J: TRBJ2-3
V: TRBV28
size: -
D: TRBD2
CDR3: CVSGRWADTQYF
DNA: TGTGTAAGCGGGAGATGGGCAGATACGCAGTATTTT

J: TRBJ2-7
V: TRBV5-1
size: -
D: TRBD2
CDR3: CASSLTSGTYEQYF
DNA: TGCGCCAGCAGTTTAACTAGCGGGACCTACGAGCAGTACTTC

J: TRBJ2-3
V: TRBV6-5
size: -
D: TRBD1
CDR3: CASSFGQVRDTQYF
DNA: TGTGCCAGCAGTTTTGGACAGGTGCGGGATACGCAGTATTTT

J: TRBJ1-5
V: TRBV28
size: -
D: -
CDR3: CASSLVQYNQPQHF
DNA: TGTGCCAGCAGTTTAGTGCAGTACAATCAGCCCCAGCATTTT

J: TRBJ2-1
V: TRBV29-1
size: -
D: TRBD1
CDR3: CSVGSTGALYNEQFF
DNA: TGCAGCGTGGGTTCAACAGGGGCCCTATACAATGAGCAGTTCTTC

J: TRBJ2-5
V: TRBV7-8
size: -
D: -
CDR3: CASSFGAGTPGETQYF
DNA: TGTGCCAGCAGCTTTGGGGCAGGGACTCCAGGGGAGACCCAGTACTTC

J: TRBJ2-7
V: TRBV28
size: -
D: -
CDR3: CASSRGGTGSYEQYF
DNA: TGTGCCAGCAGCCGGGGCGGGACTGGGAGCTACGAGCAGTACTTC

J: TRBJ2-7
V: TRBV5-4
size: -
D: TRBD2
CDR3: CASSLAGVAGAEQYF
DNA: TGTGCCAGCAGCTTGGCCGGGGTAGCGGGAGCCGAGCAGTACTTC

J: TRBJ1-5
V: TRBV29-1
size: -
D: -
CDR3: CSVQGENQPQHF
DNA: TGCAGCGTCCAAGGGGAGAATCAGCCCCAGCATTTT

J: TRBJ2-3
V: TRBV4-2
size: few
D: -
CDR3: CASSQEGGGLTDTQYF
DNA: TGTGCCAGCAGCCAAGAGGGGGGCGGCCTCACAGATACGCAGTATTTT